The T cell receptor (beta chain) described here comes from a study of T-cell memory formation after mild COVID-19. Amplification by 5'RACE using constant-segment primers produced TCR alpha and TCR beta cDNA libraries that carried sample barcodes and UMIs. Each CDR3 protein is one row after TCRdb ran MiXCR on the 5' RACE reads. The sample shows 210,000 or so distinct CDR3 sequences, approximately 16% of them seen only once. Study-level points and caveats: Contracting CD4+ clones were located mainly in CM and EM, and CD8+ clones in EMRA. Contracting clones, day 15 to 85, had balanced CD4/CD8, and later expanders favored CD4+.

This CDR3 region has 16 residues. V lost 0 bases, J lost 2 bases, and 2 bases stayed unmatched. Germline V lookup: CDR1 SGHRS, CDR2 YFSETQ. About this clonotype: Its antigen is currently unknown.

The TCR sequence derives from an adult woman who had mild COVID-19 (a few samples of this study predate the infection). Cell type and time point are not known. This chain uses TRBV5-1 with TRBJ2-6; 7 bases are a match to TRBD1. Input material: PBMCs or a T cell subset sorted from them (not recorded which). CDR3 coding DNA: TGCGCCAGCAGCTTGGCTACAGGGGCTGGGGCCAACGTCCTGACTTTC. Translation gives CASSLATGAGANVLTF.